The T cell receptor beta chain under discussion was sequenced for a study of OX40 agonist ivuxolimab in advanced cancers. Study-wide context: An agonistic human IgG2 monoclonal antibody against OX40 (CD134) was given. Broader study findings: Among the least clonally expanded were partial responders at 0.1-3.0 mg/kg.

This table comes from immunoSEQ multiplex PCR, and its TCRdb copy is limited to in-frame clones, with some not included. This sample has fewer than 65,000 clones, with 70% to 90% found just once. Patients were excluded for autoimmune disease history or systemic immunosuppression. The CDR3 is 14 amino acids. Germline-derived CDR1 and CDR2 are MNHNS and SASEGT. V dropped 3 bases and J dropped 2 bases, with 11 bases sitting between them. Comments on this clone: What it binds is unknown.

The sample consisted of CD4+ or CD8+ T cells sorted from blood, taken in a trial of the OX40 agonist ivuxolimab. The chain combines TRBV6-1 with TRBJ2-7; unclear D gene. This receptor was identified in an adult with an advanced solid tumor such as melanoma, head and neck, liver or kidney cancer. CDR3 in amino acids: CASSDRALTYEQYF. The CDR3 DNA sequence: TGTGCCAGCAGTGATAGGGCGCTGACCTACGAGCAGTACTTC.